This passage covers 5 T cell receptor beta chains from one sample sequenced in a study of shared clonotypes between healthy human individuals. TCRdb's table, derived via immunoSEQ multiplex PCR, lists solely in-frame clones and lacks some. Seen here are a few hundred thousand clones, under 80% observed once, and the top ten hold over 8.5%. The sample taken for sequencing was memory CD4+ T cells sorted from blood. The sample's subset: CD45RA-negative fraction. These receptors originate from a man younger than 40 in good health.

The chain employs TRBV11-2 and TRBJ2-5; D is uncertain. CDR3 length equals 13 residues. Germline CDR1 is SGHAT and CDR2 is FQNNGV. The V gene lost 4 bases and the J gene lost 6 bases, with 12 bases spanning the gap. CDR3 DNA sequence: TGTGCCAGCAGCTATGACCAAAGCCAGACCCAGTACTTC. Encoded protein: CASSYDQSQTQYF.

V gene TRBV25-1 combines with J gene TRBJ2-5; TRBD2 matches at 7 bases. The junction had 1 base not matched to a gene; V was cut back by 1 base and J by 5 bases. This CDR3 comprises 13 residues. Germline V gene lookup returns CDR1 MGHDK and CDR2 SYGVNS. The chain's CDR3 is CASSEWTRETQYF. As DNA, the CDR3 is TGTGCCAGCAGTGAATGGACTAGGGAGACCCAGTACTTC.

This clone has a count of ten or more. J is TRBJ1-2 and V is TRBV14, with D possibly being TRBD1 (6 bases). In germline, CDR1 is SGHDN, CDR2 FVKESK. This CDR3 comprises 19 residues. V was shortened by 4 bases and J by 3 bases, with 27 bases between the two germline ends. CDR3 DNA sequence: TGTGCCAGCAGCCCGATGGACAGAAAACACGCCACTATGGACTATGGCTACACCTTC. This sequence encodes CASSPMDRKHATMDYGYTF. Supplemented by reference TRBV14 and TRBJ1-2, the full variable domain reads EAGVTQFPSHSVIEKGQTVTLRCDPISGHDNLYWYRRVMGKEIKFLLHFVKESKQDESGMPNNRFLAERTGGTYSTLKVQPAELEDSGVYFCASSPMDRKHATMDYGYTFGSGTRLTVV.

CDR3 nucleotides: TGTGCCATCAGACTAGCGGGAGCCACAGATACGCAGTATTTT. Translating gives CAIRLAGATDTQYF. V gene TRBV10-3 combines with J gene TRBJ2-3; 11 bases line up with TRBD2. Germline CDR1 and CDR2: ENHRY and SYGVKD. This CDR3 is built from 14 residues. V dropped 6 bases and J dropped 2; count of bases not matched to a gene: 1.

V and J are TRBV29-1 and TRBJ2-1, with 10 bases aligning to TRBD1. Germline CDR1 and CDR2: SQVTM and ANQGSEA. V lost 6 bases, J lost 9 bases, and 5 bases stayed unmatched. The CDR3 extends over 12 amino acids. CDR3 DNA sequence: TGCAGCGTGGGACAGGGGATCATTGAGCAGTTCTTC. Translation gives CSVGQGIIEQFF.